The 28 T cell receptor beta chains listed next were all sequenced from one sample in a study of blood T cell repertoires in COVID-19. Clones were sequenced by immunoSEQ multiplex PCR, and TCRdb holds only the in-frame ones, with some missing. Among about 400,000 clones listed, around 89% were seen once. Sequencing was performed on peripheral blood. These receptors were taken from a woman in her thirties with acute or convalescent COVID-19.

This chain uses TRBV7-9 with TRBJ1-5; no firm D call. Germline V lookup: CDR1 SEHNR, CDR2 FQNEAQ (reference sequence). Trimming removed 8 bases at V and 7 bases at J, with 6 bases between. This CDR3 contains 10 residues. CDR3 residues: CASGRQPQHF. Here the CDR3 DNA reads TGTGCCAGCGGGCGACAGCCCCAGCATTTT.

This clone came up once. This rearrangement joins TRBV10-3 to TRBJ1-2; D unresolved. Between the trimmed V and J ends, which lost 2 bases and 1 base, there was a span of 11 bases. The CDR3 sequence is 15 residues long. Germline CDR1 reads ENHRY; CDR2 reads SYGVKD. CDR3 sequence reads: CAISEERSRNYGYTF. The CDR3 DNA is TGTGCCATCAGTGAGGAGAGGTCCCGTAACTATGGCTACACCTTC.

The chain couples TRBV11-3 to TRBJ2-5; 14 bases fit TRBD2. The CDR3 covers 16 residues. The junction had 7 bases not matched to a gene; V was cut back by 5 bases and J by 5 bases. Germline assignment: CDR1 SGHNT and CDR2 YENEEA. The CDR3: CASSLGLAGGGETQYF. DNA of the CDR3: TGTGCCAGCAGCCTTGGACTAGCGGGGGGTGGGGAGACCCAGTACTTC. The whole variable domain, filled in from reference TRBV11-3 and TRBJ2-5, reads EAGVVQSPRYKIIEKKQPVAFWCNPISGHNTLYWYLQNLGQGPELLIRYENEEAVDDSQLPKDRFSAERLKGVDSTLKIQPAELGDSAVYLCASSLGLAGGGETQYFGPGTRLLVL.

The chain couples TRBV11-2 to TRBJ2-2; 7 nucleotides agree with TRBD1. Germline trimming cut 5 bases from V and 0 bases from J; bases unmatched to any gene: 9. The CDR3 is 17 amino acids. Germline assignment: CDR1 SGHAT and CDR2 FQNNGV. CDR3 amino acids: CASSRTTGTANTGELFF. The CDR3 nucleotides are TGTGCCAGCAGCCGAACTACCGGGACAGCGAACACCGGGGAGCTGTTTTTT.

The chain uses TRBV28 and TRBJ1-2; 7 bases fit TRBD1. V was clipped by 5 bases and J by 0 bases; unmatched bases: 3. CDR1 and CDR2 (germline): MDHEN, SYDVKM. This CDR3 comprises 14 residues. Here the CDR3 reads CASSTGTANYGYTF. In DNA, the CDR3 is TGTGCCAGCAGTACAGGGACAGCTAACTATGGCTACACCTTC.

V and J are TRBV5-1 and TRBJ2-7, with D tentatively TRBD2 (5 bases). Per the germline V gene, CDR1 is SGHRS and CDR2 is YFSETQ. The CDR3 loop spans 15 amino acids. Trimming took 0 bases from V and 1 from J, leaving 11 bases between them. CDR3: CASSLDLGGSYEQYF. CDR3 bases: TGCGCCAGCAGCTTGGACCTGGGCGGGTCCTACGAGCAGTACTTC.

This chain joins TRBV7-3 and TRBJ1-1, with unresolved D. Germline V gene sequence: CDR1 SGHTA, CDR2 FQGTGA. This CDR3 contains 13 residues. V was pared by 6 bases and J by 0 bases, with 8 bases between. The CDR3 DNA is TGTGCCAGCAGGCGACAAGTGAACACTGAAGCTTTCTTT. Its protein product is CASRRQVNTEAFF.

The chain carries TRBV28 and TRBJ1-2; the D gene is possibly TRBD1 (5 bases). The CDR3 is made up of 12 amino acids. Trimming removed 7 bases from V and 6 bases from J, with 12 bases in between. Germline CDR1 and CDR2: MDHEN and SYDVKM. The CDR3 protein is CASTTWGDGYTF. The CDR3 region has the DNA TGTGCCAGCACTACGTGGGGGGATGGCTACACCTTC.

CDR3 in amino acids: CASRWGVSTNEKLFF. The DNA for the CDR3 is TGTGCCAGCCGGTGGGGGGTTTCTACGAATGAAAAACTGTTTTTT. The V and J genes are TRBV6-6 and TRBJ1-4; a weak D match, TRBD1 (5 bases). The V gene's germline CDR1 is MNHNY and CDR2 SVGAGI (reference sequence). The length of the CDR3 is 15 residues. Trimming pared 8 bases from V and 5 bases from J, leaving 18 bases between.

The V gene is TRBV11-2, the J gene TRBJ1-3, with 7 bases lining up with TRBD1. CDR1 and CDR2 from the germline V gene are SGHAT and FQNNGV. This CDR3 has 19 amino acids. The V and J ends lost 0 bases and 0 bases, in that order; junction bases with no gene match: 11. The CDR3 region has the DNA TGTGCCAGCAGCTTAGATGGTTCGGGACAGTTAGTCTCTGGAAACACCATATATTTT. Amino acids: CASSLDGSGQLVSGNTIYF. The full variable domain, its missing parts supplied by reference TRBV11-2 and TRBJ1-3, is EAGVAQSPRYKIIEKRQSVAFWCNPISGHATLYWYQQILGQGPKLLIQFQNNGVVDDSQLPKDRFSAERLKGVDSTLKIQPAKLEDSAVYLCASSLDGSGQLVSGNTIYFGEGSWLTVV.

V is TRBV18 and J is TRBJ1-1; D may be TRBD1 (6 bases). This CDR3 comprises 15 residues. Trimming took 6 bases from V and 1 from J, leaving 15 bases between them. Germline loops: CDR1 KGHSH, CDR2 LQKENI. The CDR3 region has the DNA TGTGCCAGCTCCACACGACAGGAAGGGAACACTGAAGCTTTCTTT. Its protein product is CASSTRQEGNTEAFF.

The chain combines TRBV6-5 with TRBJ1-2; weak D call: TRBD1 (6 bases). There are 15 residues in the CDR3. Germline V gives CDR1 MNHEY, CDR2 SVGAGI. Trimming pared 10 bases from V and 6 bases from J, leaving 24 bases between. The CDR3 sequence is CATSPWLTGPNGYTF. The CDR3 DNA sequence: TGTGCCACCAGCCCCTGGTTGACAGGTCCCAATGGCTACACCTTC.

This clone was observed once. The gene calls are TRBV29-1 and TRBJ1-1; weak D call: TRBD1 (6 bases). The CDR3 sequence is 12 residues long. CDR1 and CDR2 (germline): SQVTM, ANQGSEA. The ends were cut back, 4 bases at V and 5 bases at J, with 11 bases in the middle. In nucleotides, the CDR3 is TGCAGCGTTGGAGGGGGTAGGACTGAAGCTTTCTTT. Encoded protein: CSVGGGRTEAFF. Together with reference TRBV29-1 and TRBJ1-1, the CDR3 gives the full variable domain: SAVISQKPSRDICQRGTSLTIQCQVDSQVTMMFWYRQQPGQSLTLIATANQGSEATYESGFVIDKFPISRPNLTFSTLTVSNMSPEDSSIYLCSVGGGRTEAFFGQGTRLTVV.

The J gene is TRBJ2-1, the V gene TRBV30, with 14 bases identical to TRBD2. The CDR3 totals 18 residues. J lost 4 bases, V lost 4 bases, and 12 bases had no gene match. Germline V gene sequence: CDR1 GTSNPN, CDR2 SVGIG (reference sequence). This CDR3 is CAWNPGLAGGRVYNEQFF. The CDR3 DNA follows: TGTGCCTGGAACCCCGGACTAGCGGGGGGACGCGTTTACAATGAGCAGTTCTTC.

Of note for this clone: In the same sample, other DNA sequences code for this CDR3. The CDR3 reads CASSQRGTDTQYF. The CDR3 DNA follows: TGTGCCAGCAGCCAACGGGGCACAGATACGCAGTATTTT. The chain links TRBV3-1 (or the pseudogene TRBV3-2) to TRBJ2-3; D is uncertain. The CDR3 totals 13 residues. Trimming removed 2 bases from V and 1 base from J, with 4 bases in between. The germline CDR1 and CDR2 sequences are LGHDT and YNNKEL (reference sequence).

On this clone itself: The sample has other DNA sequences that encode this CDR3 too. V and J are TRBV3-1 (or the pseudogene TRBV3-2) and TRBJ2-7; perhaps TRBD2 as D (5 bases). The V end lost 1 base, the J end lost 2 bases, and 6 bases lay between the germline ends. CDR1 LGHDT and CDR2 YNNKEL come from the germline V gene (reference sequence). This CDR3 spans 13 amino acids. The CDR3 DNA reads TGTGCCAGCAGCCAAGCCGGGGCCTACGAGCAGTACTTC. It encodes CASSQAGAYEQYF.

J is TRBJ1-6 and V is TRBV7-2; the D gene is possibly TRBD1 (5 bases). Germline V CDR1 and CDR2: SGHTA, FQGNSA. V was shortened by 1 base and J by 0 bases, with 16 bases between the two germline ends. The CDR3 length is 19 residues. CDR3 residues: CASSLVSLAGGSYNSPLHF. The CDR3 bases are TGTGCCAGCAGCTTAGTCAGTCTAGCGGGGGGCTCCTATAATTCACCCCTCCACTTT. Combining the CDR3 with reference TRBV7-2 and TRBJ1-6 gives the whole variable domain GAGVSQSPSNKVTEKGKDVELRCDPISGHTALYWYRQSLGQGLEFLIYFQGNSAPDKSGLPSDRFSAERTGGSVSTLTIQRTQQEDSAVYLCASSLVSLAGGSYNSPLHFGNGTRLTVT.

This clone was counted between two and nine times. The CDR3 region has the DNA TGCGCCAGCAGCTTGGGTACTGATTCACCCCTCCACTTT. It yields the protein CASSLGTDSPLHF. V usage is TRBV5-1 and J usage is TRBJ1-6, with D uncertain. The V and J ends lost 0 bases and 8 bases respectively, with 6 bases between them. CDR1 and CDR2 from the germline V gene are SGHRS and YFSETQ. The CDR3 contains 13 residues.

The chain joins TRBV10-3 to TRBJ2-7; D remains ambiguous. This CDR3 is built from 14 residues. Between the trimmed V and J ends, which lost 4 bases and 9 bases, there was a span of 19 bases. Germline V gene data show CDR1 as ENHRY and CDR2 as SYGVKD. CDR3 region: CAISASLLGNGQYF. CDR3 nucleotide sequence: TGTGCCATCAGTGCCTCCCTATTGGGCAACGGGCAGTACTTC.

Here the CDR3 reads CARDRSSYNEQFF. Written as DNA, the CDR3 is TGTGCCCGAGACAGGAGCTCCTACAATGAGCAGTTCTTC. The genes are TRBV30 and TRBJ2-1; TRBD1 is a possible D gene (6 bases). CDR3 size: 13 residues. Germline V gives CDR1 GTSNPN, CDR2 SVGIG (reference sequence). Trimming removed 8 bases at V and 0 bases at J, with 11 bases between.

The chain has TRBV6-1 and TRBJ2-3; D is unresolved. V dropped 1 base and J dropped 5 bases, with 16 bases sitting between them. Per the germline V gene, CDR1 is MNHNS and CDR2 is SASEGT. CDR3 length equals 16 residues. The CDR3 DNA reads TGTGCCAGCAGTGAAGGTTGGCCAGCCCCAGGAGATACGCAGTATTTT. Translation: CASSEGWPAPGDTQYF.

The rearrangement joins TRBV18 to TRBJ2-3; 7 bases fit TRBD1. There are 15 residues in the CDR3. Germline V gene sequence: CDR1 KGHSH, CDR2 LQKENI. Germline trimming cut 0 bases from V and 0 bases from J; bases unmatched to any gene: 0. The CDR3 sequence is CASSPPTGSTDTQYF. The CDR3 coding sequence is TGTGCCAGCTCACCACCGACAGGGAGCACAGATACGCAGTATTTT.

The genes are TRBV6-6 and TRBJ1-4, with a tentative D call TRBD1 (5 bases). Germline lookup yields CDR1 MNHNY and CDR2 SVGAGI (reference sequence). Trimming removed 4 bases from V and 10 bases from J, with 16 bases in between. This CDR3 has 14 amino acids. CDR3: CASSSDIFYGKLFF. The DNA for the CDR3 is TGTGCCAGCAGTTCGGACATTTTCTATGGAAAACTGTTTTTT.

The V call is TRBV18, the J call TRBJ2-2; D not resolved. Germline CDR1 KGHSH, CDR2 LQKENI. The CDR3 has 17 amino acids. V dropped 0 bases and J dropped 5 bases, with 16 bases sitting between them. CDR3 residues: CASSPPKSGRRTGELFF. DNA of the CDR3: TGTGCCAGCTCACCACCGAAATCGGGTCGAAGGACCGGGGAGCTGTTTTTT.

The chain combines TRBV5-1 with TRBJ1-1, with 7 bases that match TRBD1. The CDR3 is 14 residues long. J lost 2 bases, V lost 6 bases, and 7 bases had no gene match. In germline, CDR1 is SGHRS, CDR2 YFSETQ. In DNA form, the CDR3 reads TGCGCCAGCAACGCGGGACAGCCCAACACTGAAGCTTTCTTT. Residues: CASNAGQPNTEAFF.

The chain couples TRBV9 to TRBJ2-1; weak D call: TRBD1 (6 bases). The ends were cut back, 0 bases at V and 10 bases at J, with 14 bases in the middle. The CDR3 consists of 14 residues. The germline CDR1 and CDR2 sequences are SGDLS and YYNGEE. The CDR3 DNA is TGTGCCAGCAGCGTAGCTCCACAGGGTGGGGAGCAGTTCTTC. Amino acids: CASSVAPQGGEQFF.

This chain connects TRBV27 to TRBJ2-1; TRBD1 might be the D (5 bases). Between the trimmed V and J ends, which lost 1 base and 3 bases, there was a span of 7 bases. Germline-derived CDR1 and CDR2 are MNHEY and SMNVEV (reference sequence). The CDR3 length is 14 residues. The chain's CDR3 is CASSLYRYYNEQFF. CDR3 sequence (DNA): TGTGCCAGCAGTTTATACAGGTACTACAATGAGCAGTTCTTC.

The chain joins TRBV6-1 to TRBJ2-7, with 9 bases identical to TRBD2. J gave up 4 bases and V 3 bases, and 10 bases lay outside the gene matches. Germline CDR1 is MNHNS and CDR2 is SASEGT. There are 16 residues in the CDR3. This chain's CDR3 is CASSDPIAGDKYEQYF. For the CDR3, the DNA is TGTGCCAGCAGTGATCCCATAGCGGGGGACAAATACGAGCAGTACTTC.